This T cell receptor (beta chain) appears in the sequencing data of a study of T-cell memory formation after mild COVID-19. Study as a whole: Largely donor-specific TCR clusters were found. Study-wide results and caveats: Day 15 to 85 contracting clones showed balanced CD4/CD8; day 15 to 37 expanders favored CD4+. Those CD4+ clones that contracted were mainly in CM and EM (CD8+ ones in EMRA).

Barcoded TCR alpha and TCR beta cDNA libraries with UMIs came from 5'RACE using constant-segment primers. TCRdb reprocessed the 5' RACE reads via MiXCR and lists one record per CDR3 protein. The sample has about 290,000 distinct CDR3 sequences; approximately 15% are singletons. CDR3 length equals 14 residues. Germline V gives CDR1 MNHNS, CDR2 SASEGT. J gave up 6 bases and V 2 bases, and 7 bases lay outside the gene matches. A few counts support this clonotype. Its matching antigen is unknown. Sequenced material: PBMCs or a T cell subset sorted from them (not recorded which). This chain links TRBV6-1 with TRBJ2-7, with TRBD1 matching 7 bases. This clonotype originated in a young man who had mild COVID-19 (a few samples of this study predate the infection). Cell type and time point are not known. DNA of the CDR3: TGTGCCAGCAGTGAAAACCAGGGGGTCCGCGAGCAGTACGTC. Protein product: CASSENQGVREQYV.